Each of the 15 T cell receptor beta chains below was sequenced from the same sample in a study of blood T cell repertoires in COVID-19 (dated by TCRdb to 2018 to 2021). Libraries were constructed by the immunoSEQ multiplex PCR assay. TCRdb took over this immuneACCESS table, retaining in-frame rearrangements with V and J assigned. Such tables are incomplete; in checked studies, under half of the missing clones stem from an unresolved V gene, and the remainder is unexplained. Here the sample has 150,000 to 200,000 clones; approximately 79% occur a single time. Together, the top ten hold roughly a sixth of the sample. The sample consisted of peripheral blood. These receptor sequences come from a man aged 55 to 70 with active or convalescent COVID-19.

The rearrangement links TRBV7-3 to TRBJ1-1; TRBD1 is a possible D gene (5 bases). Germline V gene sequence: CDR1 SGHTA, CDR2 FQGTGA. The V end lost 2 bases, the J end lost 8 bases, and 9 bases lay between the germline ends. The CDR3 sequence is 12 residues long. CDR3 region: CASSLSPGEAFF. The CDR3 region has the DNA TGTGCCAGCAGCTTATCTCCAGGGGAAGCTTTCTTT. The full variable domain, with the rest looked up from reference TRBV7-3 and TRBJ1-1, is GAGVSQTPSNKVTEKGKYVELRCDPISGHTALYWYRQSLGQGPEFLIYFQGTGAADDSGLPNDRFFAVRPEGSVSTLKIQRTERGDSAVYLCASSLSPGEAFFGQGTRLTVV.

This clone has only a few counts. This chain uses TRBV19 with TRBJ2-2; a possible D gene is TRBD1 (6 bases). CDR1 and CDR2 from the germline V gene are LNHDA and SQIVND (reference sequence). Trimming removed 7 bases at V and 0 bases at J, with 9 bases between. The CDR3 spans 14 residues. The CDR3: CASTRTANTGELFF. Here the CDR3 DNA reads TGTGCCAGTACCAGGACAGCGAACACCGGGGAGCTGTTTTTT. The full variable domain, completed using reference TRBV19 and TRBJ2-2, is DGGITQSPKYLFRKEGQNVTLSCEQNLNHDAMYWYRQDPGQGLRLIYYSQIVNDFQKGDIAEGYSVSREKKESFPLTVTSAQKNPTAFYLCASTRTANTGELFFGEGSRLTVL.

A few counts support this clone. The chain combines TRBV28 with TRBJ1-2; a possible D gene is TRBD1 (6 bases). The V gene's germline CDR1 is MDHEN and CDR2 SYDVKM. The germline V and J ends were trimmed by 7 bases and 5 bases, with 11 bases remaining between them. CDR3 length: 12 amino acids. The CDR3 here is CASMGRGYGYTF. As DNA, the CDR3 is TGTGCCAGCATGGGGAGGGGGTATGGCTACACCTTC.

The genes are TRBV7-3 and TRBJ2-5, with 9 bases matching TRBD2. CDR1 is SGHTA and CDR2 is FQGTGA in the germline V gene. The CDR3 has 14 residues. The V and J ends lost 5 bases and 4 bases, in that order; junction bases with no gene match: 5. The CDR3 protein is CASSRSGSGETQYF. Here the CDR3 DNA reads TGTGCCAGCAGCCGTAGCGGGAGTGGAGAGACCCAGTACTTC.

CDR3 bases: TGTGCCAGCTCACCACCGGGGGGTCGCTACGAGCAGTACTTC. It encodes CASSPPGGRYEQYF. The chain is built from TRBV18 and TRBJ2-7; tentative D call: TRBD2 (6 bases). Trimming stripped 0 bases from V and 3 bases from J, with 9 bases between. CDR3 length: 14 residues. CDR1 is KGHSH, CDR2 LQKENI, per germline.

V usage is TRBV25-1 and J usage is TRBJ2-3; a weak D match, TRBD2 (5 bases). The germline V gene has CDR1 MGHDK and CDR2 SYGVNS. Trimming removed 10 bases from V and 2 bases from J, with 19 bases in between. The CDR3 covers 15 residues. CDR3 in amino acids: CATSTRREVTDTQYF. The DNA for the CDR3 is TGTGCCACCTCCACTAGGAGAGAGGTCACAGATACGCAGTATTTT. Full variable domain (outside the CDR3, taken from reference TRBV25-1 and TRBJ2-3): EADIYQTPRYLVIGTGKKITLECSQTMGHDKMYWYQQDPGMELHLIHYSYGVNSTEKGDLSSESTVSRIRTEHFPLTLESARPSHTSQYLCATSTRREVTDTQYFGPGTRLTVL.

This clone appeared a few times. The chain has TRBV27 and TRBJ2-2; a possible D gene is TRBD2 (6 bases). CDR1 is MNHEY, CDR2 SMNVEV, per germline (reference sequence). There are 13 residues in the CDR3. The V and J ends lost 7 bases and 8 bases respectively, with 14 bases between them. This chain's CDR3 is CASKVREAGELFF. CDR3 coding DNA: TGTGCCAGCAAGGTCAGGGAGGCTGGGGAGCTGTTTTTT.

The V call is TRBV18, the J call TRBJ2-1, with 8 bases that match TRBD1. J was trimmed by 5 bases and V by 3 bases; bases with no gene match: 6. This CDR3 has 15 amino acids. The germline CDR1 and CDR2 sequences are KGHSH and LQKENI. The CDR3, as DNA: TGTGCCAGCTCACCCGGGACAGGAGTAAACAATGAGCAGTTCTTC. Its translation: CASSPGTGVNNEQFF.

A few counts support this clone. The gene calls are TRBV7-4 and TRBJ1-4, with D possibly matching TRBD1 (5 bases). Germline V gene data show CDR1 as SGHVT and CDR2 as SQSDAQ. Deletions cut 1 base from V and 7 bases from J, with 10 bases between. The CDR3 contains 14 residues. This CDR3 is CASSLGRVGEKLFF. CDR3 sequence (DNA): TGTGCCAGCAGCTTAGGCAGGGTGGGTGAAAAACTGTTTTTT.

V is TRBV7-3 and J is TRBJ2-1; 9 nucleotides agree with TRBD1. CDR1 and CDR2 (germline): SGHTA, FQGTGA. V lost 5 bases, J lost 6 bases, and 2 bases stayed unmatched. The CDR3 consists of 13 residues. The CDR3 is CASSLDRGNEQFF. CDR3 sequence (DNA): TGTGCCAGCAGCCTGGACAGGGGCAATGAGCAGTTCTTC.

V gene TRBV2 combines with J gene TRBJ2-7; 7 bases are shared with TRBD1. The CDR3 length is 15 residues. CDR1 SNHLY and CDR2 FYNNEI come from the germline V gene. Trimming cost V 4 bases and J 5 bases; bases outside gene matches: 11. DNA of the CDR3: TGTGCCAGCAGTGTGGACAGGTCTGTCCCTCACGAGCAGTACTTC. Translating it yields CASSVDRSVPHEQYF.

DNA for the CDR3: TGTGCCAGTAGCCGACTAGCGGGAGGGGATGAGCAGTTCTTC. This sequence encodes CASSRLAGGDEQFF. The V and J genes are TRBV19 and TRBJ2-1; 14 nucleotides align to TRBD2. There are 14 residues in the CDR3. V lost 6 bases and J lost 8; bases outside the gene matches: 3. The germline gives CDR1 LNHDA, CDR2 SQIVND (reference sequence).

V and J are TRBV10-3 and TRBJ2-1; 9 nucleotides line up with TRBD2. V lost 7 bases, J lost 6 bases, and 4 bases stayed unmatched. The V gene's germline CDR1 is ENHRY and CDR2 SYGVKD. The CDR3 extends over 13 amino acids. Written as DNA, the CDR3 is TGTGCCATCACTCGGCGGGAGGGCAATGAGCAGTTCTTC. As protein: CAITRREGNEQFF.

The CDR3 here is CASSWRDSEKLFF. For the CDR3, the DNA is TGTGCCAGCAGCTGGAGGGATAGCGAAAAACTGTTTTTT. The chain combines TRBV6-5 with TRBJ1-4; D call uncertain. CDR1 is MNHEY and CDR2 is SVGAGI in the germline V gene. The CDR3 runs to 13 residues. With 6 bases removed from V and 8 bases from J, the gap between germline ends came to 13 bases.

This clone was observed a few times. This sequence joins TRBV5-4 and TRBJ2-7; 7 nucleotides line up with TRBD1. Germline values: CDR1 SGHNT, CDR2 YYREEE (reference sequence). The junction had 7 bases not matched to a gene; V was cut back by 4 bases and J by 3 bases. The length of the CDR3 is 14 residues. CDR3 loop: CASSPAQGDYEQYF. In DNA, the CDR3 is TGTGCCAGCAGCCCCGCGCAGGGGGACTACGAGCAGTACTTC. The full variable domain, with the rest looked up from reference TRBV5-4 and TRBJ2-7, is ETGVTQSPTHLIKTRGQQVTLRCSSQSGHNTVSWYQQALGQGPQFIFQYYREEENGRGNFPPRFSGLQFPNYSSELNVNALELDDSALYLCASSPAQGDYEQYFGPGTRLTVT.